These 20 T cell receptor beta chains were all obtained from the same sample, sequenced in a study of T cells in Graves' hyperthyroidism and ophthalmopathy. There were TCR beta CDR3 regions amplified from RNA transcripts. The study used the HTBI primer set for a first-round RT-PCR of the TCR CDR3. TCRdb analysed the multiplex PCR reads with MiXCR anew, one entry per CDR3 protein. The table records about 200,000 distinct CDR3 sequences, about a sixth of them present only once. Material: blood. The receptors derive from a woman between 45 and 65 years old with Graves' hyperthyroidism.

This clonotype was detected ten times or more. The chain carries TRBV27 and TRBJ2-7; 9 positions agree with TRBD1. J gave up 6 bases and V 5 bases, and 14 bases lay outside the gene matches. Germline V gene data show CDR1 as MNHEY and CDR2 as SMNVEV (reference sequence). The CDR3 is 16 residues long. The CDR3 sequence: CASSTPLPGQGGEQYF. CDR3 sequence (DNA): TGTGCCAGCAGTACCCCCCTCCCGGGACAGGGTGGCGAGCAGTACTTC.

The chain combines TRBV6-5 with TRBJ1-5; the D is unclear. Per the germline V gene, CDR1 is MNHEY and CDR2 is SVGAGI. V lost 4 bases and J 4 bases, leaving 14 bases between the germline ends. There are 15 residues in the CDR3. The CDR3 DNA sequence: TGTGCCAGCAGTTCCCTAGACCGATCAAATCAGCCCCAGCATTTT. Amino acid sequence: CASSSLDRSNQPQHF.

This clonotype was picked up many times. V is TRBV20-1 and J is TRBJ2-1; D might be TRBD2 (5 bases). Trimming pared 6 bases from V and 10 bases from J, leaving 25 bases between. Germline CDR1 and CDR2: DFQATT and SNEGSKA (reference sequence). The CDR3 has 15 residues. CDR3 nucleotides: TGCAGTGCAAAATGGGGAGCCATTCAAGGTCAAGAGCAGTTCTTC. Translation gives CSAKWGAIQGQEQFF.

V is TRBV6-1 and J is TRBJ1-5; D unclear. The V gene's germline CDR1 is MNHNS and CDR2 SASEGT. V was cut by 0 bases and J by 4 bases, with 13 bases left in between. The length of the CDR3 is 16 residues. CDR3 region: CASSEATSAGNQPQHF. For the CDR3, the DNA is TGTGCCAGCAGTGAAGCAACTTCGGCGGGGAATCAGCCCCAGCATTTT.

In this sample, this clonotype turned up many times. The chain carries TRBV20-1 and TRBJ1-1, with D unclear. CDR3 length: 13 residues. Germline V CDR1 and CDR2: DFQATT, SNEGSKA (reference sequence). With 2 bases removed from V and 2 bases from J, the gap between germline ends came to 9 bases. The CDR3 reads CSARSSSNTEAFF. The CDR3, as DNA: TGCAGTGCTAGATCGTCATCAAACACTGAAGCTTTCTTT.

This clonotype has a count of ten or more. This chain links TRBV19 with TRBJ1-2, with 7 bases fitting TRBD1. Germline CDR1 reads LNHDA; CDR2 reads SQIVND (reference sequence). J gave up 2 bases and V 8 bases, and 2 bases lay outside the gene matches. CDR3 size: 12 residues. The CDR3 DNA sequence: TGTGCCAGTTTGACAGGGAACTATGGCTACACCTTC. The encoded protein is CASLTGNYGYTF. The variable domain in full, with the rest retrieved from reference TRBV19 and TRBJ1-2, is DGGITQSPKYLFRKEGQNVTLSCEQNLNHDAMYWYRQDPGQGLRLIYYSQIVNDFQKGDIAEGYSVSREKKESFPLTVTSAQKNPTAFYLCASLTGNYGYTFGSGTRLTVV.

This clonotype was observed a handful of times. The gene calls are TRBV5-1 and TRBJ2-5; 7 bases line up with TRBD2. Unmatched junction bases numbered 7, after V lost 3 bases and J lost 5 bases. Looked up from germline, CDR1 is SGHRS and CDR2 is YFSETQ. There are 14 residues in the CDR3. The CDR3 reads CASSSGGSGETQYF. The CDR3 DNA follows: TGCGCCAGCAGCTCGGGAGGCTCAGGGGAGACCCAGTACTTC.

This clonotype was found a few times. This chain connects TRBV6-2 or TRBV6-3 to TRBJ2-2, with a possible D match to TRBD2 (6 bases). This CDR3 has 14 residues. Germline V gives CDR1 MNHEY, CDR2 SVGEGT. V was trimmed by 7 bases and J by 5 bases, leaving 14 bases between them. The CDR3, as DNA: TGTGCCAGCACTTCTGGGGGAGGTACCGGGGAGCTGTTTTTT. Translation: CASTSGGGTGELFF.

The J gene is TRBJ1-1, the V gene TRBV6-1; the D gene is possibly TRBD1 (6 bases). CDR1 MNHNS and CDR2 SASEGT come from the germline V gene. The CDR3 sequence is 14 residues long. Trimming took off 5 bases at V and 2 bases at J, with 12 bases between the two ends. This chain's CDR3 is CASSSTQGNTEAFF. CDR3 nucleotides: TGTGCCAGCAGTTCCACACAGGGAAACACTGAAGCTTTCTTT.

The chain recombines TRBV6-2 or TRBV6-3 with TRBJ2-1, with no clear D. Trimming cost V 6 bases and J 5 bases, with 20 bases left between them. The CDR3 length is 16 residues. The germline V gene has CDR1 MNHEY and CDR2 SVGEGT. For the CDR3, the DNA is TGTGCCAGCAGACCCTGGCGATCCCATGCAAACAATGAGCAGTTCTTC. Translation: CASRPWRSHANNEQFF.

This clonotype occurred a few times. This chain connects TRBV7-9 to TRBJ2-2; perhaps TRBD1 as D (5 bases). CDR3 size: 16 residues. V was trimmed by 4 bases and J by 4 bases, leaving 16 bases between them. CDR1 is SEHNR, CDR2 FQNEAQ, per germline (reference sequence). In nucleotides, the CDR3 is TGTGCCAGCAGCTGGGTGGGGCTTACCAGCACCGGGGAGCTGTTTTTT. Its translation: CASSWVGLTSTGELFF. Full variable domain (missing parts from reference TRBV7-9 and TRBJ2-2): DTGVSQNPRHKITKRGQNVTFRCDPISEHNRLYWYRQTLGQGPEFLTYFQNEAQLEKSRLLSDRFSAERPKGSFSTLEIQRTEQGDSAMYLCASSWVGLTSTGELFFGEGSRLTVL.

This clonotype came up many times. The chain is built from TRBV7-2 and TRBJ2-5; TRBD2 aligns across 12 bases. V shed 4 bases and J 4 bases; nucleotides not matched to a gene: 4. Germline V gene data show CDR1 as SGHTA and CDR2 as FQGNSA. The CDR3 runs to 15 residues. The CDR3 nucleotides read TGTGCCAGCAGCTCCCTGACTAGCGGGAGAGAGACCCAGTACTTC. Its translation: CASSSLTSGRETQYF.

This clonotype was observed a handful of times. This rearrangement joins TRBV11-2 to TRBJ1-3; TRBD1 matches 7 bases. The CDR3 has 18 amino acids. Germline V CDR1 and CDR2: SGHAT, FQNNGV. With V trimmed by 5 bases and J by 2 bases, 15 bases remained unmatched. The CDR3 DNA is TGTGCCAGCAGCCTTTACCCCGGACAGGTCGAGACTGGAAACACCATATATTTT. Translating gives CASSLYPGQVETGNTIYF.

This clonotype was seen ten or more times. The chain links TRBV12-5 to TRBJ2-5; a possible D gene is TRBD1 (7 bases). CDR1 and CDR2 (germline): LGHNT, FRNRAP. The V gene lost 7 bases and the J gene lost 5 bases, with 17 bases spanning the gap. The CDR3 is made up of 14 amino acids. CDR3 nucleotide sequence: TGTGCTAGTGCCCTCGACAGGGAGGTGGAGACCCAGTACTTC. Translated, it gives CASALDREVETQYF.

In this sample, this clonotype turned up many times. The V call is TRBV11-2, the J call TRBJ1-2; no firm D call. CDR3 length equals 17 residues. Germline V gene lookup returns CDR1 SGHAT and CDR2 FQNNGV. With 2 bases removed from V and 0 bases from J, the gap between germline ends came to 16 bases. The CDR3 region is CASSLLRRVRANYGYTF. The CDR3 bases are TGTGCCAGCAGCTTATTACGGAGGGTCCGGGCTAACTATGGCTACACCTTC.

This clonotype was detected many times. The DNA for the CDR3 is TGTGCCAGCAGTACCCTCGGGAACACTGAAGCTTTCTTT. Protein sequence: CASSTLGNTEAFF. The chain employs TRBV28 and TRBJ1-1; D not certain. CDR1 and CDR2 from the germline V gene are MDHEN and SYDVKM. This CDR3 has 13 residues. Trimming shortened V by 5 bases and J by 1 base, and 8 bases separated the two germline ends.

The rearrangement links TRBV6-2 or TRBV6-3 to TRBJ1-6; D is possibly TRBD1 (6 bases). V lost 6 bases and J lost 5, with 17 bases in between. This CDR3 contains 16 residues. The germline CDR1 and CDR2 sequences are MNHEY and SVGEGT. CDR3 coding DNA: TGTGCCAGCAGGTCCAGGACAGACATAAATAATTCACCCCTCCACTTT. It is translated as CASRSRTDINNSPLHF.

This clonotype was seen a handful of times. V is TRBV15 and J is TRBJ1-2; D is possibly TRBD1 (5 bases). Trimming took off 0 bases at V and 8 bases at J, with 10 bases between the two ends. CDR1 and CDR2 from the germline V gene are LNHNV and YYDKDF (reference sequence). This CDR3 spans 13 amino acids. The CDR3 sequence: CATSRDKPGGYTF. CDR3 nucleotide sequence: TGTGCCACCAGCAGAGATAAACCAGGGGGCTACACCTTC. Full variable domain (remainder filled in from reference TRBV15 and TRBJ1-2): DAMVIQNPRYQVTQFGKPVTLSCSQTLNHNVMYWYQQKSSQAPKLLFHYYDKDFNNEADTPDNFQSRRPNTSFCFLDIRSPGLGDTAMYLCATSRDKPGGYTFGSGTRLTVV.

This clonotype has ten or more counts. The chain recombines TRBV6-1 with TRBJ1-1; D unresolved. The CDR3 totals 14 residues. Trimming removed 7 bases at V and 5 bases at J, with 17 bases between. From germline, CDR1 is MNHNS and CDR2 SASEGT. The CDR3 is CASIGRGRRTEAFF. In DNA form, the CDR3 reads TGTGCCAGCATTGGAAGAGGGAGAAGAACTGAAGCTTTCTTT.

The chain has TRBV4-2 and TRBJ2-3; 7 bases are shared with TRBD2. V was pared by 1 base and J by 2 bases, with 6 bases of the junction left unmatched. This CDR3 has 16 residues. The germline V gene encodes CDR1 LGHNA and CDR2 YNFKEQ. CDR3 region: CASSQGGGGATDTQYF. In DNA form, the CDR3 reads TGTGCCAGCAGCCAAGGGGGCGGGGGTGCCACAGATACGCAGTATTTT.